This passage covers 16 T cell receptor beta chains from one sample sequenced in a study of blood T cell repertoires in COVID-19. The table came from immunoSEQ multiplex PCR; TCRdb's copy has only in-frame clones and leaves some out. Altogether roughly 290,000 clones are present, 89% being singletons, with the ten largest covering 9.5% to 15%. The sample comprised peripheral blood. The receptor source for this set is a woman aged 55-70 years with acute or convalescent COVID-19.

In DNA, the CDR3 is TGCGCCAGCAGCCCCAGGGGACGGTTGTCAGGGATCGAGCAGTACTTC. Translated, it gives CASSPRGRLSGIEQYF. V and J are TRBV5-1 and TRBJ2-7, with a weak D call TRBD1 (6 bases). The CDR3 is 16 residues long. CDR1 SGHRS and CDR2 YFSETQ come from the germline V gene. V lost 4 bases, J lost 6 bases, and 23 bases lay in between.

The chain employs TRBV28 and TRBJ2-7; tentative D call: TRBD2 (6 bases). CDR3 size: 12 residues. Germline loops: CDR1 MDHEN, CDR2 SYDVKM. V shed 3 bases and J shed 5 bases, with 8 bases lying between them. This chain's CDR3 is CASSFRGDEQYF. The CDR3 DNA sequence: TGTGCCAGCAGTTTCCGCGGGGACGAGCAGTACTTC.

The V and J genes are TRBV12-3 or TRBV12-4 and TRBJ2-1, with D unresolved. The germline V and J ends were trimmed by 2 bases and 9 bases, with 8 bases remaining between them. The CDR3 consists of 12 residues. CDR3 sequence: CASSLSAAEQFF. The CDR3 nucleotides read TGTGCCAGCAGTTTATCTGCGGCTGAGCAGTTCTTC.

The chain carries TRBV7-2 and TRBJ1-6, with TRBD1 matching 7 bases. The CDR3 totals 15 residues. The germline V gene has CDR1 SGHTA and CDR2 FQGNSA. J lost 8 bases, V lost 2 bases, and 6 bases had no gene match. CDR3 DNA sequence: TGTGCCAGCAGCTTACTAGGGGGCGCCGATTCACCCCTCCACTTT. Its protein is CASSLLGGADSPLHF.

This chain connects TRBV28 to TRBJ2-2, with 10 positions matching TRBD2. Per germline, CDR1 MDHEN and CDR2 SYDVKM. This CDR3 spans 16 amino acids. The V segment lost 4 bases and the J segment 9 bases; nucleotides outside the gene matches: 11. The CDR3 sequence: CASSSASGSRSRELFF. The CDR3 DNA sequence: TGTGCCAGCAGTTCCGCTAGCGGGAGCCGTAGTAGGGAGCTGTTTTTT.

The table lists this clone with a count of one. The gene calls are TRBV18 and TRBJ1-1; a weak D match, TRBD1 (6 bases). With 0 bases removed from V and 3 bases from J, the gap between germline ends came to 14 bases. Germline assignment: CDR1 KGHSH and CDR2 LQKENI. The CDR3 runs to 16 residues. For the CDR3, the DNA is TGTGCCAGCTCACCACCGAGGAACAGGGATCACACTGAAGCTTTCTTT. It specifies CASSPPRNRDHTEAFF.

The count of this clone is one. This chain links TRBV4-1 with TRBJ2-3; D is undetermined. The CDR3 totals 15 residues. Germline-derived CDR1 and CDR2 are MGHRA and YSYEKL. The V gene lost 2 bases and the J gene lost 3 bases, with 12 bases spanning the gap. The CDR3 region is CASSQHGLGTDTQYF. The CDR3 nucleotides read TGCGCCAGCAGCCAACATGGCCTAGGAACAGATACGCAGTATTTT.

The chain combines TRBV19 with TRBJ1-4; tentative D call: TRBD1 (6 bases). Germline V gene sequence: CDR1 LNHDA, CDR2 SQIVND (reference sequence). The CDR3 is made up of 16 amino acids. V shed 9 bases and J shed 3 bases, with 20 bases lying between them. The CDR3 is CASRNRAQVPNEKLFF. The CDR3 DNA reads TGTGCCAGCAGAAACAGGGCGCAGGTGCCTAATGAAAAACTGTTTTTT.

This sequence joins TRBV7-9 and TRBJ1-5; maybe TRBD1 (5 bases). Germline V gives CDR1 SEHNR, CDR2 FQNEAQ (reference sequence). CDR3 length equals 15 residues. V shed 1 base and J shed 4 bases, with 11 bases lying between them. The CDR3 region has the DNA TGTGCCAGCAGCTTAGGCGCGGGGCTGAATCAGCCCCAGCATTTT. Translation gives CASSLGAGLNQPQHF.

This CDR3 reads CASHLGQGITEAFF. CDR3 bases: TGTGCCAGCCACCTGGGACAGGGTATCACTGAAGCTTTCTTT. This chain links TRBV6-5 with TRBJ1-1; 9 positions match TRBD1. The CDR3 length is 14 residues. V lost 8 bases, J lost 4 bases, and 8 bases stayed unmatched. The germline CDR1 and CDR2 sequences are MNHEY and SVGAGI.

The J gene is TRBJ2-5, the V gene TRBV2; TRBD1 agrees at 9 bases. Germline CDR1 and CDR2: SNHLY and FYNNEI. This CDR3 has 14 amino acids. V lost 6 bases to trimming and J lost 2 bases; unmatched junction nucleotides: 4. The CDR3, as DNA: TGTGCCAGCAGGCGGACAGGGGAGCAAGAGACCCAGTACTTC. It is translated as CASRRTGEQETQYF.

CDR3 sequence: CASSEDRGQIEAFF. The CDR3 nucleotides read TGTGCCAGTTCAGAGGACAGGGGGCAGATTGAAGCTTTCTTT. The genes are TRBV19 and TRBJ1-1; TRBD1 agrees at 11 bases. The CDR3 has 14 amino acids. CDR1 and CDR2 from the germline V gene are LNHDA and SQIVND (reference sequence). The junction had 9 bases not matched to a gene; V was cut back by 8 bases and J by 7 bases.

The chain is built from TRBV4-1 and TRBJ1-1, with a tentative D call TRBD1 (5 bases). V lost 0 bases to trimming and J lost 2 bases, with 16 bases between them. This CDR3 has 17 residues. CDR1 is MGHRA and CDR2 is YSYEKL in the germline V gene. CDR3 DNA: TGCGCCAGCAGCCAAGATCGCGAGCGCAGGGCTAACACTGAAGCTTTCTTT. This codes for CASSQDRERRANTEAFF.

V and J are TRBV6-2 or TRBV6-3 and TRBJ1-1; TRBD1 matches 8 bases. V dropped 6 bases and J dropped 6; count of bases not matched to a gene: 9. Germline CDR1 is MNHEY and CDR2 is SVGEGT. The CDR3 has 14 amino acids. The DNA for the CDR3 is TGTGCCAGCAGCCTACAGGGGGGTAACGCTGAAGCTTTCTTT. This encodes CASSLQGGNAEAFF.

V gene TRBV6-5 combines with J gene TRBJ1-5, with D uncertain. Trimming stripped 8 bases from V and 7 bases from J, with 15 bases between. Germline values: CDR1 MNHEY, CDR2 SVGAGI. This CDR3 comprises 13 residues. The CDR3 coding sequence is TGTGCCAGCGGGCGGGCCAAGGGCCAGCCCCAGCATTTT. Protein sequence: CASGRAKGQPQHF.

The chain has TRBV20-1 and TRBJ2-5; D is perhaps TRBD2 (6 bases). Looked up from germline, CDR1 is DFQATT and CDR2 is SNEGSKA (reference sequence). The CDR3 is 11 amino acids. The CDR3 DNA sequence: TGCAGCACGACCGCGGGGGAGACCCAGTACTTC. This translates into CSTTAGETQYF.